This T cell receptor beta chain was captured in a study of blood T cell repertoires in COVID-19. Living in 24 US areas, the participants were between roughly 18 and 90 years of age. Clones were read by immunoSEQ multiplex PCR, and TCRdb kept only the in-frame ones, dropping some. The sample has around 300,000 clones, 89% seen once. Sample: PBMCs or T cells enriched from blood (not recorded which). This sequence was found in a woman aged 40 to 50 who had recovered from COVID-19.

CDR3 nucleotide sequence: TGTGCCTGGAGTGTAAATAGTTACTCCTACGAGCAGTACTTC. Its translation is CAWSVNSYSYEQYF. The chain carries TRBV30 and TRBJ2-7; D unresolved. This CDR3 spans 14 amino acids. V lost 0 bases, J lost 0 bases, and 9 bases lay in between. Germline loops: CDR1 GTSNPN, CDR2 SVGIG (reference sequence). The complete variable domain, with remaining parts taken from reference TRBV30 and TRBJ2-7, reads SQTIHQWPATLVQPVGSPLSLECTVEGTSNPNLYWYRQAAGRGLQLLFYSVGIGQISSEVPQNLSASRPQDRQFILSSKKLLLSDSGFYLCAWSVNSYSYEQYFGPGTRLTVT.